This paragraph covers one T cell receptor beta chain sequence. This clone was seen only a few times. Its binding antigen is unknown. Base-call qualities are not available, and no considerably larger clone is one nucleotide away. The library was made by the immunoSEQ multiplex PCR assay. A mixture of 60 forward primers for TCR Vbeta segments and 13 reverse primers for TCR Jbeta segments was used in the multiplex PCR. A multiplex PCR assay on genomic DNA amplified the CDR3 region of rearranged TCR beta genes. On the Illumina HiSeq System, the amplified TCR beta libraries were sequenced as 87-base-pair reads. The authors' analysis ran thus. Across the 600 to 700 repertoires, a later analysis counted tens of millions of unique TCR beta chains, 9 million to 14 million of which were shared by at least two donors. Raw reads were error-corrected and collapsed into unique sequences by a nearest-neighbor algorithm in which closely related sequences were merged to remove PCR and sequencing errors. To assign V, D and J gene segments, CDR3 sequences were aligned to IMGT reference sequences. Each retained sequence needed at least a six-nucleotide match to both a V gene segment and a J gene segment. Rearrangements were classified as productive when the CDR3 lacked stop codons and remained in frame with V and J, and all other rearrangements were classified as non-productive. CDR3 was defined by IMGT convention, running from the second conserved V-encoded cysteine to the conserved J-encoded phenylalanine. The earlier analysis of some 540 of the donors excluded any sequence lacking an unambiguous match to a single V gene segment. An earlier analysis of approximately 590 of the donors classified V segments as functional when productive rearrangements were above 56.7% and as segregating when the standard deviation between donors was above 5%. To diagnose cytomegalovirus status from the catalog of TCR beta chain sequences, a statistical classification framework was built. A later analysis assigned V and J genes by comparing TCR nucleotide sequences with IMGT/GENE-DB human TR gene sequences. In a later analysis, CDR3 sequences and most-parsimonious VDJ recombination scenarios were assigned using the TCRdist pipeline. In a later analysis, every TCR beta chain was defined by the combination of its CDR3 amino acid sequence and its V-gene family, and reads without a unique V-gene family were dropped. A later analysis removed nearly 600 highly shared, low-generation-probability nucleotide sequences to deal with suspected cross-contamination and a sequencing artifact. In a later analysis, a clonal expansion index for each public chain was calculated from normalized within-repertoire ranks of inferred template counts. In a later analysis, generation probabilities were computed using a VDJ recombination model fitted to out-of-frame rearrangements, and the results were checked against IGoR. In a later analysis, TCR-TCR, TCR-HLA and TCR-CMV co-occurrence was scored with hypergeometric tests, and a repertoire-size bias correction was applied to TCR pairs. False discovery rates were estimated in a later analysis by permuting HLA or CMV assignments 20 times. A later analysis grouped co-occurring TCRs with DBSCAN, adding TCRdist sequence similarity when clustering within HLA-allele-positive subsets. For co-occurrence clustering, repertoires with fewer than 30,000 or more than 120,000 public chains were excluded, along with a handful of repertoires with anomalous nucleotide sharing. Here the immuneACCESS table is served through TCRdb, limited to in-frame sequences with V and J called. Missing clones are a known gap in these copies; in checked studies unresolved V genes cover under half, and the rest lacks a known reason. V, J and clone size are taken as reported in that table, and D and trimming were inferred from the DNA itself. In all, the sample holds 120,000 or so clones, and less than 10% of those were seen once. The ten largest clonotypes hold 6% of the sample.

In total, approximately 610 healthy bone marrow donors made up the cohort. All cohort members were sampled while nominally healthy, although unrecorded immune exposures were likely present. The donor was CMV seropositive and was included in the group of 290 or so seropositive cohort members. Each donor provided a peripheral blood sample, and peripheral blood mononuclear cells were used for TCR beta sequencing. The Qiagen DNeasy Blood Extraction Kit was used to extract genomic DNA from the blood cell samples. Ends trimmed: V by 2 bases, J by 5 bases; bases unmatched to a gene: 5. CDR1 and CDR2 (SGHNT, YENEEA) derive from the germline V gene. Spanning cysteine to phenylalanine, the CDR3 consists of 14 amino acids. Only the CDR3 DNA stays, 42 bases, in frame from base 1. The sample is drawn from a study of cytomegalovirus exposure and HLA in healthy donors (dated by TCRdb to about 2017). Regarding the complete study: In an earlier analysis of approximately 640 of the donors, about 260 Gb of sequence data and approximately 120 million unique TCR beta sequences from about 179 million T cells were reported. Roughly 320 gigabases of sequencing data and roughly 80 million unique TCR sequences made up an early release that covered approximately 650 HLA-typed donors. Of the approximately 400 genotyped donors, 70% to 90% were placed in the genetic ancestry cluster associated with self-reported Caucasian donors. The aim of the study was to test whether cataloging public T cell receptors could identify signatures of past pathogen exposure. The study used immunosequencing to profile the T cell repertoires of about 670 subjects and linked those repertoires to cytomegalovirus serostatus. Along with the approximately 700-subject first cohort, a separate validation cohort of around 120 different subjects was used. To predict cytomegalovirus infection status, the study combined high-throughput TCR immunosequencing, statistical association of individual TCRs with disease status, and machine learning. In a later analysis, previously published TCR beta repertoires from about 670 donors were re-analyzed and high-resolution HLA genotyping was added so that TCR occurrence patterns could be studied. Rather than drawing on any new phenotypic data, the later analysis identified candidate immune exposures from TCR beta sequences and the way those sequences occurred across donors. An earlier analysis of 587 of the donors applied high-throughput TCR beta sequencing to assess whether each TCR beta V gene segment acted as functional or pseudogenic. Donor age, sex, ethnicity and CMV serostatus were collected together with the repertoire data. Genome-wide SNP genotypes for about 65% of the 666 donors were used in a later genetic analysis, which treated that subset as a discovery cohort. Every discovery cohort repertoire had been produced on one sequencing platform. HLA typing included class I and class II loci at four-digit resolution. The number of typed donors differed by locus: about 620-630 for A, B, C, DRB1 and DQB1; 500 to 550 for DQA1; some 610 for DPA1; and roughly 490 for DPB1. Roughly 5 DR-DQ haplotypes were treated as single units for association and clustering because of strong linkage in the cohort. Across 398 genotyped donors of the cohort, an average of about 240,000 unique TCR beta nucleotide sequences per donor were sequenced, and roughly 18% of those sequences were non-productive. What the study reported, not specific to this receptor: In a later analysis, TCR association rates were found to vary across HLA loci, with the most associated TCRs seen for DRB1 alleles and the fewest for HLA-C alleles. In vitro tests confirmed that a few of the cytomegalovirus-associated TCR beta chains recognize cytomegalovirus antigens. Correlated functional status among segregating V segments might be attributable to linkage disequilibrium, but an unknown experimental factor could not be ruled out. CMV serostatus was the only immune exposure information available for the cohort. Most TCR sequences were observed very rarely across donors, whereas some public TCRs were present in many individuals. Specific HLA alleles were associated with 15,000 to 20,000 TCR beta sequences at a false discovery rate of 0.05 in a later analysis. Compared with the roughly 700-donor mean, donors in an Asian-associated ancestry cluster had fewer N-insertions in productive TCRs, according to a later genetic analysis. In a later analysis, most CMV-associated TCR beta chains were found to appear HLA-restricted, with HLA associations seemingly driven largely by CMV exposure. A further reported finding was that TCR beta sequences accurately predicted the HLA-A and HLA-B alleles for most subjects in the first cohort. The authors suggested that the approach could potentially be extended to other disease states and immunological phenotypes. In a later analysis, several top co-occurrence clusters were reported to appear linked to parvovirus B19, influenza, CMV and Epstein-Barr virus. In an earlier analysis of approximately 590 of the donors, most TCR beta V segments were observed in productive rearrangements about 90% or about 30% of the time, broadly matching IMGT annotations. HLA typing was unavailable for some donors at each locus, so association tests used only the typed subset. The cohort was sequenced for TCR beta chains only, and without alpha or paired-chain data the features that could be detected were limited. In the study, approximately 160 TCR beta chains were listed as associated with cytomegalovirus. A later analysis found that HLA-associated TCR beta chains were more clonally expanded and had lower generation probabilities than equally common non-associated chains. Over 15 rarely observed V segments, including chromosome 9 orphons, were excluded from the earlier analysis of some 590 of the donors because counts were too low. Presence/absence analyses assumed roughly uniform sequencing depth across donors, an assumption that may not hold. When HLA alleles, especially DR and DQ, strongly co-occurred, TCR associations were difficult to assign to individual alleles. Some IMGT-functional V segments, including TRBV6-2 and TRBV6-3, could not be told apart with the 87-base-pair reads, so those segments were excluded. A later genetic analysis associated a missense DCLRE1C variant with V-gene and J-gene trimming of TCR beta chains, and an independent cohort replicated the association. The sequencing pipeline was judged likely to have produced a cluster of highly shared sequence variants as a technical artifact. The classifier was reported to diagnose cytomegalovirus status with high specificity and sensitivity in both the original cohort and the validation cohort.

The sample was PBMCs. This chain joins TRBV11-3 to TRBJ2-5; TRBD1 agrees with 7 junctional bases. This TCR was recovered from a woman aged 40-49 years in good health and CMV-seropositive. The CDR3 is CASSLRQGFETQYF. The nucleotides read TGTGCCAGCAGCTTAAGACAGGGCTTTGAGACCCAGTACTTC. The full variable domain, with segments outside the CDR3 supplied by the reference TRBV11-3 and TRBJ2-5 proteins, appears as EAGVVQSPRYKIIEKKQPVAFWCNPISGHNTLYWYLQNLGQGPELLIRYENEEAVDDSQLPKDRFSAERLKGVDSTLKIQPAELGDSAVYLCASSLRQGFETQYFGPGTRLLVL.